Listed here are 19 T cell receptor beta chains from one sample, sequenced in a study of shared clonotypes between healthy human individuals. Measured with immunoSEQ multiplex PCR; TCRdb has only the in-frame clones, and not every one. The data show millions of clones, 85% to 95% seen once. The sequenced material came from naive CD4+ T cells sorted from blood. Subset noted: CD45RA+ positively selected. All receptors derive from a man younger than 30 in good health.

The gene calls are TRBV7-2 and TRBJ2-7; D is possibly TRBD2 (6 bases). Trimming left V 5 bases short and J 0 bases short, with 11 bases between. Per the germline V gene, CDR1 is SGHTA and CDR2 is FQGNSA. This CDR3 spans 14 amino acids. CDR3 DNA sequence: TGTGCCAGCAGCGATAGCGGAATCTCCTACGAGCAGTACTTC. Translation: CASSDSGISYEQYF.

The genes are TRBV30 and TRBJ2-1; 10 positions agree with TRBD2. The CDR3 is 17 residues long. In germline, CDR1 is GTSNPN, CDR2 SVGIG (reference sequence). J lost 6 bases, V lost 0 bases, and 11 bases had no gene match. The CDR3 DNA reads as TGTGCCTGGAGTGTAGCAAGGACTAGCGGAGCACGCAATGAGCAGTTCTTC. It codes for CAWSVARTSGARNEQFF.

The CDR3: CASRKGVGDGYTF. CDR3 bases: TGTGCCAGCAGGAAGGGCGTCGGAGATGGCTACACCTTC. The chain recombines TRBV2 with TRBJ1-2, with no clear D. Per germline, CDR1 SNHLY and CDR2 FYNNEI. The CDR3 loop spans 13 amino acids. The germline V and J ends were trimmed by 6 bases and 6 bases, with 14 bases remaining between them.

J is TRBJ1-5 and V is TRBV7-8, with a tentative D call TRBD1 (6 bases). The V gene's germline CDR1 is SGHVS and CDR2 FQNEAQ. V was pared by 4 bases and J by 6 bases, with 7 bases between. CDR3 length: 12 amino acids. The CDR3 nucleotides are TGTGCCAGCAGCTCAGGGGTTCAGCCCCAGCATTTT. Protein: CASSSGVQPQHF.

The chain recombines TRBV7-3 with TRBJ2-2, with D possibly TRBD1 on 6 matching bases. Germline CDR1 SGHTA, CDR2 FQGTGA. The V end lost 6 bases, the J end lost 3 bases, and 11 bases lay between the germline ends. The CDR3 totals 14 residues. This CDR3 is CASRKDSDTGELFF. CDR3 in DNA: TGTGCCAGCAGGAAGGACAGTGACACCGGGGAGCTGTTTTTT.

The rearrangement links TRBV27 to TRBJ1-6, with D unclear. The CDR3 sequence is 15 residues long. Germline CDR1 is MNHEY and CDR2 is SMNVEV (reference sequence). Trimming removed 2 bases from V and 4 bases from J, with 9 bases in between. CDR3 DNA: TGTGCCAGCAGTTTAGGTCCAGAGTATAATTCACCCCTCCACTTT. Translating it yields CASSLGPEYNSPLHF.

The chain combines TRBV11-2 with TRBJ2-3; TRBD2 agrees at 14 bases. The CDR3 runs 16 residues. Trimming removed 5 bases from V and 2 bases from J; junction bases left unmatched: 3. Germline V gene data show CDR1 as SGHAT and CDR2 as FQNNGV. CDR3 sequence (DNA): TGTGCCAGCAGCGTGGGACTAGCGGGAGTCACAGATACGCAGTATTTT. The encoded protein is CASSVGLAGVTDTQYF.

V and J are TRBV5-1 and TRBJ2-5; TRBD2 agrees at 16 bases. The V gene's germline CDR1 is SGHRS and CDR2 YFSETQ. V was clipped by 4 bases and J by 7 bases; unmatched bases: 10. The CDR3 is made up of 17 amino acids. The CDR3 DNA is TGCGCCAGCAGCCCAAACCCCGGGACTAGCGGGGGGGGGACCCAGTACTTC. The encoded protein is CASSPNPGTSGGGTQYF.

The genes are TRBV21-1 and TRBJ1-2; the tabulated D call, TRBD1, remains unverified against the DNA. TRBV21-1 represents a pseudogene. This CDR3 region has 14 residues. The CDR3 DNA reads TGTGCCAGCAGCAAAGTGGGCCGAAACTATGGCTACACCTTC. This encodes CASSKVGRNYGYTF.

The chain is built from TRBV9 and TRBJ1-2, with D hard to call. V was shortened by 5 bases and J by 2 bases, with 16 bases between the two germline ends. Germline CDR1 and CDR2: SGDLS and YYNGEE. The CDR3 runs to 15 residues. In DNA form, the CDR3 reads TGTGCCAGCAGAACTCCGGGTCGAGCGAACTATGGCTACACCTTC. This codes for CASRTPGRANYGYTF. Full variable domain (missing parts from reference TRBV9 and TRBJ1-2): DSGVTQTPKHLITATGQRVTLRCSPRSGDLSVYWYQQSLDQGLQFLIQYYNGEERAKGNILERFSAQQFPDLHSELNLSSLELGDSALYFCASRTPGRANYGYTFGSGTRLTVV.

The CDR3 DNA reads TGTGCCAGCAGTTACGGTGCGGGGGGACCAGATACGCAGTATTTT. Translated: CASSYGAGGPDTQYF. The chain is built from TRBV6-5 and TRBJ2-3, with 8 bases aligning to TRBD2. In germline, CDR1 is MNHEY, CDR2 SVGAGI. This CDR3 is built from 15 residues. The junction had 5 bases not matched to a gene; V was cut back by 2 bases and J by 4 bases.

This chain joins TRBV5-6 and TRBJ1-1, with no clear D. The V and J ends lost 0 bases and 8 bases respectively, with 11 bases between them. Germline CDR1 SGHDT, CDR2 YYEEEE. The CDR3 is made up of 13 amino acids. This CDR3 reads CASSLAPQTEAFF. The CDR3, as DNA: TGTGCCAGCAGCTTGGCTCCGCAGACCGAAGCTTTCTTT. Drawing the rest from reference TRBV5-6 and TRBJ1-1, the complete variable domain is DAGVTQSPTHLIKTRGQQVTLRCSPKSGHDTVSWYQQALGQGPQFIFQYYEEEERQRGNFPDRFSGHQFPNYSSELNVNALLLGDSALYLCASSLAPQTEAFFGQGTRLTVV.

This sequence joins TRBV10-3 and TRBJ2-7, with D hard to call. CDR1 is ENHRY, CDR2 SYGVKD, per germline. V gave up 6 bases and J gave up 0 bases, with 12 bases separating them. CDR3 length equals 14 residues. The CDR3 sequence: CAIRPVRNSYEQYF. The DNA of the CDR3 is TGTGCCATCAGGCCAGTTCGTAACTCCTACGAGCAGTACTTC.

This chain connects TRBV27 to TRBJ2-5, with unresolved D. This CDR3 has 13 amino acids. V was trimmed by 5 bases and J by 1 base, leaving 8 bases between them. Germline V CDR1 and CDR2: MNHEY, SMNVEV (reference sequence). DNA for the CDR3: TGTGCCAGCAGTCCCCGACGCCAAGAGACCCAGTACTTC. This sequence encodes CASSPRRQETQYF.

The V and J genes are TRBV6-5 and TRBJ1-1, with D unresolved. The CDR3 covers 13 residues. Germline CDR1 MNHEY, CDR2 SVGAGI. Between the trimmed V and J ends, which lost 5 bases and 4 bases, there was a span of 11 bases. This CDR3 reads CASSRQLSTEAFF. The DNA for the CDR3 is TGTGCCAGCAGTAGGCAGCTAAGCACTGAAGCTTTCTTT.

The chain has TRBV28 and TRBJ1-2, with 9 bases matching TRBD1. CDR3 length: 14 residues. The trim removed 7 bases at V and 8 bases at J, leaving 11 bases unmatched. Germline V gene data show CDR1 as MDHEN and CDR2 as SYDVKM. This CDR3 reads CASNIVGTGRGYTF. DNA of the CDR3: TGTGCCAGCAACATAGTGGGGACAGGGAGAGGCTACACCTTC.

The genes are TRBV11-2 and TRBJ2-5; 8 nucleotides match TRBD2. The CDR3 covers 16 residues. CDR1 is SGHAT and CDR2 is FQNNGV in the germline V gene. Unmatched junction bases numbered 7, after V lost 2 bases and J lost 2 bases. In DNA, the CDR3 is TGTGCCAGCAGCTTATCATCTACTAGCGGACAAGAGACCCAGTACTTC. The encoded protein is CASSLSSTSGQETQYF.

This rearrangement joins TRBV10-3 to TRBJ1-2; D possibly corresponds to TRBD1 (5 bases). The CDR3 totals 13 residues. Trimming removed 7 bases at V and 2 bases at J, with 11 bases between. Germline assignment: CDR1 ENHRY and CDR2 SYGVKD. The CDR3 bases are TGTGCCATCACAAGGGACTTAAACTATGGCTACACCTTC. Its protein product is CAITRDLNYGYTF.

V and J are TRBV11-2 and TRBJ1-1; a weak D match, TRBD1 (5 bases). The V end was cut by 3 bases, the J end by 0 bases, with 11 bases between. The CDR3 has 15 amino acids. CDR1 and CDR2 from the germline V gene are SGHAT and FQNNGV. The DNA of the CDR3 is TGTGCCAGCAGCTTGTTCGACAGTATGAACACTGAAGCTTTCTTT. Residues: CASSLFDSMNTEAFF.